The sequence of this T cell receptor (beta chain) was determined in a study of STAT3 mutations in large granular lymphocyte leukemia. The overall study: Approximately 40% of treated T-LGLL patients showed hematologic response to immunosuppression.

This clone was seen once. Its antigen is still unknown. This CDR3 is 14 amino acids long. Germline CDR1 MNHEY, CDR2 SVGAGI. The V end lost 2 bases, the J end lost 5 bases, and 11 bases lay between the germline ends. Findings and caveats of the study: In T-cell large granular lymphocyte leukemia, about half of patients showed multiple immunodominant subclonotypes. Some patients had dominant TCR clones larger than their STAT3 mutant burden.

Each sample's TCRbeta library yielded on average around 42,000 productive templates. Sequencing was performed with immunoSEQ multiplex PCR; in TCRdb, only in-frame clones are kept and a portion is missing. The sample yields about 24,000 clones, around 93% seen once. The clonotype was recovered from a man aged 35-49 years with T-cell large granular lymphocyte leukemia. Some clones in this sample may be carry-over from other donors' samples. The sample consisted of peripheral blood mononuclear cells. This chain connects TRBV6-5 to TRBJ2-3; TRBD2 is a possible D gene (5 bases). CDR3 protein: CASSYGGEGDTQYF. CDR3 DNA: TGTGCCAGCAGTTACGGCGGTGAGGGAGATACGCAGTATTTT.